This section outlines one T cell receptor beta chain sequence together with its context. This clone was detected only once. It has no known antigen specificity. The sample holds no much larger clone one base away, and base qualities are not on file. The data were obtained in a study of blood T cell repertoires in COVID-19 (dated by TCRdb to the early 2020s). Turning to the overall study: Samples from collaborators originated in the United States, Italy and Spain and spanned both the acute and convalescent phases of COVID-19. The prospective study material was composed of cDNA or gDNA derived from T cells, B-cell-depleted T cells, or PBMCs. Deeply sampled blood TCRbeta repertoires from subjects exposed to, actively infected with, or recovered from COVID-19 were included in the dataset. The repertoires were released in a freely available public database meant as a resource for research on the immune response to SARS-CoV-2. Samples came from the ongoing ImmuneRACE study (first 160 participants) plus 1,254 subjects from 6 global collaborators. The sample metadata nearly always contained a de-identified subject ID, COVID-19 status, age in years and sex. Where HLA class I and class II types were available, the types were taken from metadata supplied by the sample provider, not from assay-based typing.

TCRbeta CDR3 regions were amplified from genomic DNA using the immunoSEQ Assay, a bias-controlled multiplex PCR. In the paper's pipeline: The number of nucleated cells in each sample was estimated by amplification of reference gene primers within the assay. Sequence reads were collapsed and filtered to measure the absolute abundance of every unique TCRbeta CDR3 rearrangement. For each sample, productive Simpson clonality was calculated as the square root of Simpson's diversity index across productive rearrangements. As stored in TCRdb, this immuneACCESS dataset retains in-frame rearrangements with V and J assigned. A fraction of the clones does not appear; measured against another copy, unresolved V genes explain less than half of the discrepancy, and the remainder lacks a known reason. V, J and clone size are taken as reported in that table, and D and trimming were inferred from the DNA itself. The sample includes about 70,000 clones, with over 85% observed a single time. The ten biggest clones cover approximately 1.5% of the sample.

Trimming removed 6 bases from V and 5 bases from J; the gene matches leave 6 bases unexplained. Reading from cysteine to phenylalanine, the CDR3 counts 13 amino acids. The sequence is cut down to CDR3 DNA, 39 bases in frame from base 1. Taken from the germline V gene, the CDR1 and CDR2 loops are MDHEN and SYDVKM. Whole blood was collected in K2EDTA tubes by collaborating institutions according to the institutions' own protocols. For TCRbeta analysis, collaborator samples were shipped as frozen whole blood, as isolated PBMCs, or as DNA extracted from either sample type. Study-wide findings and limitations: The amount of clinical and demographic metadata varied by source and participant and was provided uncurated.

The clonotype was recovered from a man aged 45-65 years with acute or convalescent COVID-19. The sequenced sample was peripheral blood. The chain is encoded by TRBV28 joined to TRBJ2-5; 7 junctional bases match TRBD1. The CDR3 in this case is CASRGQVLETQYF. The nucleotide sequence is TGTGCCAGCAGAGGACAGGTGCTGGAGACCCAGTACTTC.